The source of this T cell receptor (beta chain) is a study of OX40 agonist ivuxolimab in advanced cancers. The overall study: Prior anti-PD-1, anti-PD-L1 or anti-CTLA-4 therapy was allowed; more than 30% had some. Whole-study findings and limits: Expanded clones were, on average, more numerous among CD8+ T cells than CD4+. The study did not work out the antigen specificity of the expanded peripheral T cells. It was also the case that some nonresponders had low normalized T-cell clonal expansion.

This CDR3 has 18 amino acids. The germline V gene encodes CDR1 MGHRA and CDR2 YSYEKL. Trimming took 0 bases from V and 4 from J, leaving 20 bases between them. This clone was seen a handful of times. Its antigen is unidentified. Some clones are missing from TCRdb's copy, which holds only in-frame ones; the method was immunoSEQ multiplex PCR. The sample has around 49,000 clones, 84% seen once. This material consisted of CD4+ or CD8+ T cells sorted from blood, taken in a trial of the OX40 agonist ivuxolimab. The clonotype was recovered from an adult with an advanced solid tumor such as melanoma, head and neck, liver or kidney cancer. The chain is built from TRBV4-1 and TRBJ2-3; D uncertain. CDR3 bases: TGCGCCAGCAGCCAAGATTTTAAGGGTTTTCCAGAGGCAGATACGCAGTATTTT. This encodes CASSQDFKGFPEADTQYF.